The TCR delta chain described here comes from a study of Vδ1+ human thymocytes. This CDR3 spans 24 amino acids. Germline CDR1 is TSWWSYY and CDR2 is QGS. Trimming at V came to 4 bases and at J to 0 bases, leaving 27 bases not matched to a gene. Extracted RNA was reverse transcribed into cDNA. Multiplex PCR used pooled V-gene forward primers and a constant-region reverse primer to amplify CDR3s. TCRdb used CATT to re-call clones from the multiplex PCR reads. The sample includes under 25,000 delta-chain clones, approximately 32% of them seen just once. Study conclusions and caveats: Despite high sort purity, around 19% of thymic T cell receptor delta sequences were Vdelta2. In the thymus, TRG and TRD repertoires looked highly polyclonal with Gaussian CDR3 lengths. Unexpected Vdelta2 sequences could cause misinterpretation of bulk repertoire data.

On this clone: The antigen remains undetermined.

Thymocytes were sorted as CD3+ TCRVdelta1+ TCRVdelta2- after alphabeta T cell depletion. Sorted Vdelta1+ thymocytes were about 97% to 99.6% pure. This TCR came from a boy younger than two who had congenital heart surgery. J is TRDJ1 and V is TRDV1; 12 bases align to TRDD3. The specimen was Vdelta1+ gamma-delta thymocytes from the thymus. Subset indicated: FACS-sorted CD3+ TCRalphabeta- TCRVdelta1+ TCRVdelta2- thymocytes. The CDR3 bases are TGTGCTCTTGGGGGACAGCTAGGCCTTCCTCGTACTGGGGGATACCTGAGGTACACCGATAAACTCATCTTT. It specifies CALGGQLGLPRTGGYLRYTDKLIF.